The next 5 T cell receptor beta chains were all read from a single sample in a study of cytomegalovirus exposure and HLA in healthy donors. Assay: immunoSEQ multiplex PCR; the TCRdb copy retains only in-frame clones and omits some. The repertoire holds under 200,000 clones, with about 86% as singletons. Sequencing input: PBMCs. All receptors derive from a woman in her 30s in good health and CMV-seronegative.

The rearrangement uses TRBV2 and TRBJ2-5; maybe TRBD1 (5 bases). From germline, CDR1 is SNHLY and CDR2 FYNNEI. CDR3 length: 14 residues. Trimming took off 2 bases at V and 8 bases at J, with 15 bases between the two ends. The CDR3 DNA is TGTGCCAGCAGTGAATATATGGACACCCGTACCCAGTACTTC. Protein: CASSEYMDTRTQYF.

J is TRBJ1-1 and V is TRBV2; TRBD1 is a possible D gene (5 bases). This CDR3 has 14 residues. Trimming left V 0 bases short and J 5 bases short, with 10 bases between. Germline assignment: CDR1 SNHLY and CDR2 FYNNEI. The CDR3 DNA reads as TGTGCCAGCAGTGAAGCCCAGGGTAGGACTGAAGCTTTCTTT. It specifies CASSEAQGRTEAFF.

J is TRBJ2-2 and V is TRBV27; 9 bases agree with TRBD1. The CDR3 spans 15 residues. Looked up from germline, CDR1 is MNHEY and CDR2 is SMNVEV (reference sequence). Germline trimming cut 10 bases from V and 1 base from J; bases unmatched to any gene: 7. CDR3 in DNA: TGTGCCACCGGGACAGGGACCGTGAACACCGGGGAGCTGTTTTTT. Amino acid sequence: CATGTGTVNTGELFF.

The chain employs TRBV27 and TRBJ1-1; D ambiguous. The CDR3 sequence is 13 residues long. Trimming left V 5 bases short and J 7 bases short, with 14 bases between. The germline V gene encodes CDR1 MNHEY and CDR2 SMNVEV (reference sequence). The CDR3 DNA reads TGTGCCAGCAGTCAATCCGGGGATTATGAAGCTTTCTTT. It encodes CASSQSGDYEAFF.

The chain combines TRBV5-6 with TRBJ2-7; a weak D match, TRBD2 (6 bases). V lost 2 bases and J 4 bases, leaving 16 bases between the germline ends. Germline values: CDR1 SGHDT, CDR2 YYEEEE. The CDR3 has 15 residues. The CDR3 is CASSFPRAGYYEQYF. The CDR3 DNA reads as TGTGCCAGCAGCTTCCCCCGGGCGGGATATTACGAGCAGTACTTC.